Each of the 20 T cell receptor beta chains below was sequenced from the same sample in a study of molecular identifiers for immune sequencing clone quantification. TCRdb recomputed calls from the PCR reads with MiXCR, one row per CDR3 protein. Among some 41,000 distinct CDR3 sequences, under 20% were seen once, and the ten largest hold roughly 7.7%. The sample taken for sequencing was naive CD8+ T cells from blood, with Jurkat cell RNA spiked in. Described subset: FACS-sorted CD8+CD4-CCR7+CD45RA+ naive T cells. The receptors stem from a human donor in good health. Some libraries in this study had Jurkat cell RNA spiked in.

This clonotype has a count of ten or more. The chain employs TRBV27 and TRBJ2-3; D possibly corresponds to TRBD2 (6 bases). From germline, CDR1 is MNHEY and CDR2 SMNVEV (reference sequence). The CDR3 length is 13 residues. Deletions cut 5 bases from V and 5 bases from J, with 11 bases between. This CDR3 is CASSGAAGDTQYF. CDR3 coding DNA: TGTGCCAGCAGTGGGGCAGCGGGAGATACGCAGTATTTT.

This clonotype has a count of ten or more. The chain combines TRBV12-3 or TRBV12-4 with TRBJ2-7, with D perhaps matching TRBD2 (7 bases). V gave up 6 bases and J gave up 0 bases, with 18 bases separating them. The CDR3 loop spans 16 amino acids. Here the CDR3 reads CASSSRGGAGSYEQYF. The DNA of the CDR3 is TGTGCCAGCAGCTCTAGGGGGGGCGCGGGCTCCTACGAGCAGTACTTC.

This clonotype was counted a few times. The rearrangement joins TRBV7-9 to TRBJ2-7, with 9 bases identical to TRBD1. This CDR3 is 12 amino acids long. J lost 7 bases, V lost 5 bases, and 3 bases had no gene match. Germline loops: CDR1 SEHNR, CDR2 FQNEAQ (reference sequence). The CDR3 reads CASSGTGREQYF. The CDR3 bases are TGTGCCAGCAGCGGGACAGGGAGGGAGCAGTACTTC.

In the case of this clonotype: This may come from a read error, since a much larger clone is one base off. The chain combines TRBV10-3 with TRBJ1-1; a possible D gene is TRBD1 (5 bases). The germline CDR1 and CDR2 sequences are ENHRY and SYGVKD. CDR3 length equals 15 residues. CDR3 nucleotide sequence: TGTGCCACCAGTGAGTCCTATGGGGCGCGCACTGAAGCTTTCTTT. It encodes CATSESYGARTEAFF.

This clonotype was recorded at least ten times. This chain connects TRBV9 to TRBJ2-7, with D possibly TRBD1 on 5 matching bases. This CDR3 region has 14 residues. Germline V gene data show CDR1 as SGDLS and CDR2 as YYNGEE. V was clipped by 3 bases and J by 2 bases, with 12 bases between them. CDR3 DNA sequence: TGTGCCAGCAGCGCACCACAGGCCCCCTACGAGCAGTACTTC. Translating it yields CASSAPQAPYEQYF.

This clonotype appeared many times. This chain connects TRBV4-3 to TRBJ2-7, with D perhaps TRBD1 or TRBD2 (5 bases each). The CDR3 spans 15 residues. Between the trimmed V and J ends, which lost 1 base and 1 base, there was a span of 11 bases. Germline-derived CDR1 and CDR2 are LGHNA and YSLEER. The CDR3 sequence is CASSQALGESYEQYF. The CDR3 DNA reads TGCGCCAGCAGCCAAGCGTTAGGGGAGTCCTACGAGCAGTACTTC.

This clonotype was observed a handful of times. V and J are TRBV19 and TRBJ2-1, with TRBD1 matching 7 bases. The CDR3 has 14 amino acids. Unmatched junction bases numbered 10, after V lost 5 bases and J lost 9 bases. Germline V gene lookup returns CDR1 LNHDA and CDR2 SQIVND (reference sequence). DNA for the CDR3: TGTGCCAGTAGTTACTCAGGGGGTATAGGTGAGCAGTTCTTC. Protein sequence: CASSYSGGIGEQFF.

This clonotype was counted many times. The chain carries TRBV28 and TRBJ2-7; 11 bases fit TRBD2. The CDR3 runs to 16 residues. Germline V gives CDR1 MDHEN, CDR2 SYDVKM. J gave up 3 bases and V 6 bases, and 10 bases lay outside the gene matches. CDR3 amino acids: CASRTPTSGRFYEQYF. The CDR3, as DNA: TGTGCCAGCAGGACCCCCACTAGCGGGAGATTCTACGAGCAGTACTTC.

About this clonotype itself: A much larger clonotype is one base distant, so this may be a read error. The J gene is TRBJ2-2, the V gene TRBV7-6; 11 bases map to TRBD2. The germline V gene encodes CDR1 SGHVS and CDR2 FNYEAQ. CDR3 length equals 17 residues. CDR3 protein: CASSFGTSGWNTGELVF. Written as DNA, the CDR3 is TGTGCCAGCAGCTTCGGGACTAGCGGATGGAACACCGGGGAGCTGGTTTTT.

This clonotype has at least ten counts. J is TRBJ1-1 and V is TRBV6-5; unclear D gene. V was pared by 6 bases and J by 4 bases, with 15 bases between. The CDR3 totals 14 residues. CDR1 is MNHEY and CDR2 is SVGAGI in the germline V gene. The CDR3 reads CASRSHGVGTEAFF. CDR3 in DNA: TGTGCCAGCAGGTCCCACGGGGTGGGCACTGAAGCTTTCTTT.

The table lists this clonotype with many counts. The V call is TRBV25-1, the J call TRBJ2-3, with TRBD1 identical over 9 bases. There are 16 residues in the CDR3. After removal of 1 base from V and 6 bases from J, the junction contained 8 bases not matched to a gene. Per the germline V gene, CDR1 is MGHDK and CDR2 is SYGVNS. The CDR3 here is CASSEWGTGYTDTQYF. DNA of the CDR3: TGTGCCAGCAGTGAATGGGGGACAGGGTACACGGATACGCAGTATTTT.

This clonotype was seen ten or more times. For the CDR3, the DNA is TGCAGTGCTAGGCTTGGAGGTTTCTACGAGCAGTACTTC. Amino acids: CSARLGGFYEQYF. The rearrangement joins TRBV20-1 to TRBJ2-7, with D maybe TRBD2 (5 bases). V was clipped by 3 bases and J by 3 bases, with 12 bases between them. The CDR3 runs to 13 residues. The V gene's germline CDR1 is DFQATT and CDR2 SNEGSKA (reference sequence).

This clonotype came up a few times. This chain joins TRBV7-3 and TRBJ1-1, with D uncertain. Trimming shortened V by 2 bases and J by 2 bases, and 12 bases separated the two germline ends. The CDR3 covers 15 residues. Germline loops: CDR1 SGHTA, CDR2 FQGTGA. In nucleotides, the CDR3 is TGTGCCAGCAGCTTACAAGGCCAGCCCAACACTGAAGCTTTCTTT. This gives the protein CASSLQGQPNTEAFF.

The chain joins TRBV7-6 to TRBJ2-3; D not certain. The CDR3 is 14 residues long. From germline, CDR1 is SGHVS and CDR2 FNYEAQ. Deletions cut 4 bases from V and 6 bases from J, with 14 bases between. This chain's CDR3 is CASSSGSLRDTQYF. As DNA, the CDR3 is TGTGCCAGCAGCTCCGGGTCCCTCCGCGATACGCAGTATTTT.

Ten or more counts support this clonotype. The genes are TRBV9 and TRBJ2-3; D is perhaps TRBD2 (5 bases). The germline V gene has CDR1 SGDLS and CDR2 YYNGEE. The CDR3 extends over 14 amino acids. The ends were cut back, 2 bases at V and 2 bases at J, with 9 bases in the middle. The chain's CDR3 is CASSVGADTDTQYF. CDR3 bases: TGTGCCAGCAGCGTTGGAGCGGACACAGATACGCAGTATTTT.

CDR3 coding DNA: TGTGCCAGCAGCTTGGCCGGCGAGCAGTTCTTC. Its translation: CASSLAGEQFF. The chain uses TRBV5-6 and TRBJ2-1, with D unresolved. The length of the CDR3 is 11 residues. Germline CDR1 is SGHDT and CDR2 is YYEEEE. V lost 0 bases, J lost 10 bases, and 5 bases lay in between.

About this clonotype itself: One end of the junction does not line up with germline, which may come from a read error. The chain combines TRBV18 with TRBJ2-1; the match to TRBD2 covers 12 bases. The CDR3 runs 15 residues. Looked up from germline, CDR1 is KGHSH and CDR2 is LQKENI. The CDR3 DNA sequence: TGTGCCGGCTCCGAGGGACTAGCGGGCTCCAATGAGCAGTTCTTC. As protein: CAGSEGLAGSNEQFF.

This clonotype was observed many times. V usage is TRBV20-1 and J usage is TRBJ1-2; D perhaps matches TRBD1 (5 bases). CDR1 and CDR2 (germline): DFQATT, SNEGSKA (reference sequence). CDR3 length: 14 residues. V lost 7 bases and J lost 6, with 21 bases in between. DNA for the CDR3: TGCAGTGGTAGTTACGTTCAGGGTGGTAATGGCTACACCTTC. Protein sequence: CSGSYVQGGNGYTF.

This clonotype was seen many times. This sequence joins TRBV6-5 and TRBJ2-2; D perhaps matches TRBD1 (5 bases). Germline V CDR1 and CDR2: MNHEY, SVGAGI. The CDR3 runs 13 residues. Trimming cost V 5 bases and J 5 bases, with 9 bases left between them. The CDR3 DNA follows: TGTGCCAGCAGTCCAGGACAAACCGGGGAGCTGTTTTTT. Translated: CASSPGQTGELFF.

The CDR3 loop is CVVRGLLNEKLFF. CDR3 in DNA: TGTGTCGTAAGGGGACTGCTTAATGAAAAACTGTTTTTT. The genes are TRBV19 and TRBJ1-4, with a tentative D call TRBD1 (5 bases). Germline V CDR1 and CDR2: LNHDA, SQIVND (reference sequence). CDR3 length equals 13 residues.